This TCR beta chain appears in the sequencing data of a study of metastatic and nonmetastatic thyroid tumors. Thyroid surgery took place with no prior treatment in any patient. This clone was recorded a few times. A much larger clone lies a single base off, so this may be a read error. This CDR3 is 15 amino acids long. Trimming left V 0 bases short and J 2 bases short, with 10 bases between. Per germline, CDR1 MNHEY and CDR2 SVGAGI. Using MiXCR, TCRdb reanalyzed the PCR reads. The sample contains about 90,000 clones, approximately 9% of which appear only once. Sequencing input: blood. The chain combines TRBV6-5 with TRBJ2-5; no clear D gene. The TCR originated in a female donor with papillary thyroid cancer or a benign thyroid nodule (not recorded which). Some clones in this sample may be carry-over from other donors' samples. CDR3 in amino acids: CASSYSIGHQETQYF. Written as DNA, the CDR3 is TGTGCCAGCAGTTACTCGATAGGGCATCAAGAGACCCAGTACTTC.